The rows below give T cell receptor beta chains drawn from one sample of a study of glioma-infiltrating T cells. Via MiXCR, TCRdb re-called the multiplex PCR reads, giving one row per CDR3 protein. The sample gives 16,000 or so distinct CDR3 sequences, 55% to 70% of which show up once; around 39% is in the top ten. The sample consisted of glioma tissue, nonneoplastic brain tissue, or PBMCs (not recorded which). The receptors here all came from a human donor with low-grade glioma or glioblastoma, undergoing nonglioma brain surgery, or in good health (not recorded which). The CDR3 runs from the conserved cysteine through the conserved F or W. The order of the fields is CDR3 length, J gene, D gene, clone size, V gene, CDR3 DNA, CDR3 protein. A D gene is named only where the DNA matches it firmly. Some rows mark clone size as missing; the rest say once, few, many or name a class of expanded clone.

len: 14
j_gene: TRBJ2-5
d_gene: TRBD2
abundance: .
v_gene: TRBV28
CDR3nt: TGTGCCAGCAGTTTCCCGCGGGAGATTGAGACCCAGTACTTC
CDR3aa: CASSFPREIETQYF

len: 9
j_gene: TRBJ1-1
d_gene: .
abundance: many
v_gene: TRBV20-1
CDR3nt: TGCAGTCGAAACACTGAAGCTTTCTTT
CDR3aa: CSRNTEAFF

len: 12
j_gene: TRBJ2-7
d_gene: .
abundance: .
v_gene: TRBV7-2
CDR3nt: TGTGCCAGCAGCTCGACGTGGGGCGAGCAGTACTTC
CDR3aa: CASSSTWGEQYF

len: 15
j_gene: TRBJ2-5
d_gene: TRBD2
abundance: .
v_gene: TRBV11-2
CDR3nt: TGTGCCAGCAGCCCCCCCTGGGCGGGAGGAGAGACCCAGTACTTC
CDR3aa: CASSPPWAGGETQYF

len: 14
j_gene: TRBJ1-2
d_gene: .
abundance: .
v_gene: TRBV2
CDR3nt: TGTGCCAGCAACGATCCGGGACGGACCTATGGCTACACCTTC
CDR3aa: CASNDPGRTYGYTF

len: 16
j_gene: TRBJ2-3
d_gene: .
abundance: few
v_gene: TRBV20-1
CDR3nt: TGCAGTGCTAGAGATTTCTCAACCCCGGGACAAGATACGCAGTATTTT
CDR3aa: CSARDFSTPGQDTQYF

len: 13
j_gene: TRBJ1-1
d_gene: .
abundance: .
v_gene: TRBV20-1
CDR3nt: TGCAGTGCTAGAGGGGGGGAGAACACTGAAGCTTTCTTT
CDR3aa: CSARGGENTEAFF

len: 14
j_gene: TRBJ1-1
d_gene: .
abundance: .
v_gene: TRBV20-1
CDR3nt: TGCAGTGCTAGAGATCGGATCCTGGGTACTGAAGCTTTCTTT
CDR3aa: CSARDRILGTEAFF

len: 13
j_gene: TRBJ2-7
d_gene: TRBD2
abundance: .
v_gene: TRBV20-1
CDR3nt: TGCAGTGCTCGAGGACTAGCGGAGCACGAGCAGTACTTC
CDR3aa: CSARGLAEHEQYF

len: 13
j_gene: TRBJ1-1
d_gene: .
abundance: large
v_gene: TRBV20-1
CDR3nt: TGCAGTGCTAGAGAGGCAGATTTCACTGAAGCTTTCTTT
CDR3aa: CSAREADFTEAFF